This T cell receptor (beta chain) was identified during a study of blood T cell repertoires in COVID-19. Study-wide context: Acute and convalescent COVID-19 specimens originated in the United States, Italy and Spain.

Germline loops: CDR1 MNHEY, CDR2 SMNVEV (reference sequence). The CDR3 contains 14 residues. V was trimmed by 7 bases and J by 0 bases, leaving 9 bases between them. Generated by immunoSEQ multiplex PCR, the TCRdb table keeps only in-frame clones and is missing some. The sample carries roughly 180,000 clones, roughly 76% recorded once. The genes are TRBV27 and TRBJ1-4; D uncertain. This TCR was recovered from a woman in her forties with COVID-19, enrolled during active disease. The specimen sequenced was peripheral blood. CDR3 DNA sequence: TGTGCCAGCAAACTTCTCGCAACTAATGAAAAACTGTTTTTT. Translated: CASKLLATNEKLFF.